Listed below are T cell receptor beta chains from one sample, sequenced in a study of naive and memory T cell subsets. TCRdb reprocessed the UMI-ligation and nested PCR reads via MiXCR and lists one record per CDR3 protein. The sample holds 95,000 to 150,000 distinct CDR3 sequences; around 35% are singletons and the top ten take about 1%. Input material: central memory CD4+ T cells from blood. The receptors here all came from a human donor in good health. The CDR3 runs from the conserved cysteine through the conserved F or W. Fields, in order: D gene, clone size, V gene, J gene, CDR3 DNA, CDR3 protein. A D gene is named only where the DNA matches it firmly. Rows may omit the clone size; those that give it use once, few, many or a size class.

D gene: .; clone size: .; V gene: TRBV28; J gene: TRBJ2-7; CDR3 DNA: TGTGCCAGCAGCTGGAGCAGGGCCACCTACGAGCAGTACTTC; CDR3 protein: CASSWSRATYEQYF
D gene: .; clone size: .; V gene: TRBV2; J gene: TRBJ2-5; CDR3 DNA: TGTGCCAGCAGGGGGGGTCAAGAGACCCAGTACTTC; CDR3 protein: CASRGGQETQYF
D gene: .; clone size: few; V gene: TRBV6-5; J gene: TRBJ2-6; CDR3 DNA: TGTGCCAGCAGGCCCAACCCTTGGGGTTCTGGGGCCAACGTCCTGACTTTC; CDR3 protein: CASRPNPWGSGANVLTF
D gene: TRBD1; clone size: .; V gene: TRBV27; J gene: TRBJ2-7; CDR3 DNA: TGTGCCAGCAGTCTCCAGACAGGGGGCAACGAGCAGTACTTC; CDR3 protein: CASSLQTGGNEQYF
D gene: .; clone size: once; V gene: TRBV28; J gene: TRBJ1-1; CDR3 DNA: TGTGCCATAGAAAAACGGACAGCGAACACTGAAGCTTTCTTT; CDR3 protein: CAIEKRTANTEAFF
D gene: .; clone size: few; V gene: TRBV24-1; J gene: TRBJ2-3; CDR3 DNA: TGTGCCACCAGTGATTCCCATCACCAGGGAAGCACAGATACGCAGTATTTT; CDR3 protein: CATSDSHHQGSTDTQYF
D gene: .; clone size: .; V gene: TRBV20-1; J gene: TRBJ1-1; CDR3 DNA: TGCAGTGCTAGAGATTGGGGGGCGGCGAGGGCGAACACTGAAGCTTTCTTT; CDR3 protein: CSARDWGAARANTEAFF
D gene: TRBD1; clone size: .; V gene: TRBV28; J gene: TRBJ1-2; CDR3 DNA: TGTGCCAGTCAGGGGGTCCCGCTCTATGGCTACACCTTC; CDR3 protein: CASQGVPLYGYTF
D gene: .; clone size: few; V gene: TRBV7-2; J gene: TRBJ2-3; CDR3 DNA: TGTGCCAGCAGCTTAGTTTTTGTTACAGATACGCAGTATTTT; CDR3 protein: CASSLVFVTDTQYF
D gene: .; clone size: few; V gene: TRBV9; J gene: TRBJ2-2; CDR3 DNA: TGTGCCAGCAGCGTAAGTTTAAGGCAGATAAACACCGGGGAGCTGTTTTTT; CDR3 protein: CASSVSLRQINTGELFF
D gene: TRBD1; clone size: .; V gene: TRBV20-1; J gene: TRBJ2-1; CDR3 DNA: TGCAGTGCTAGAGATCAGGGGGCGGTATACAATGAGCAGTTCTTC; CDR3 protein: CSARDQGAVYNEQFF
D gene: TRBD1; clone size: few; V gene: TRBV12-3/TRBV12-4; J gene: TRBJ1-1; CDR3 DNA: TGTGCCAGCAGTCCCGACAGGGGTGAAGCTTTCTTT; CDR3 protein: CASSPDRGEAFF
D gene: .; clone size: .; V gene: TRBV3-1; J gene: TRBJ2-7; CDR3 DNA: TGTGCCAGCAGCCGGACAGATTTTTCGGCCTACGAGCAGTACTTC; CDR3 protein: CASSRTDFSAYEQYF
D gene: .; clone size: .; V gene: TRBV29-1; J gene: TRBJ2-5; CDR3 DNA: TGCAGCGTTGTGGACGGGGAGACCCAGTACTTC; CDR3 protein: CSVVDGETQYF
D gene: .; clone size: few; V gene: TRBV7-6; J gene: TRBJ2-6; CDR3 DNA: TGTGCCAGCAGGAAAAACTCTGGGGCCAACGTCCTGACTTTC; CDR3 protein: CASRKNSGANVLTF
D gene: TRBD2; clone size: once; V gene: TRBV4-2; J gene: TRBJ2-1; CDR3 DNA: TGTGCCAGCAGTCAAAGGTGGGGAGGGAGCTCCTACAATGAGCAGTTCTTC; CDR3 protein: CASSQRWGGSSYNEQFF
D gene: TRBD1; clone size: .; V gene: TRBV24-1; J gene: TRBJ2-2; CDR3 DNA: TGTGCCACCAGTGATGTGACAGGGCCAGGGAAAGGGGAGCTGTTTTTT; CDR3 protein: CATSDVTGPGKGELFF
D gene: .; clone size: .; V gene: TRBV9; J gene: TRBJ2-1; CDR3 DNA: TGTGCCAGCAGCGTAGGGACGCCAAGCTCCTACAATGAGCAGTTCTTC; CDR3 protein: CASSVGTPSSYNEQFF
D gene: TRBD1; clone size: .; V gene: TRBV28; J gene: TRBJ2-7; CDR3 DNA: TGTGCCAGCAGATTTGACAGGGCCCCCTACGAGCAGTACTTC; CDR3 protein: CASRFDRAPYEQYF
D gene: .; clone size: .; V gene: TRBV7-2; J gene: TRBJ2-7; CDR3 DNA: TGTGCCAGCAGCTCCCAAGCGGGTAGCGGTTACGAGCAGTACTTC; CDR3 protein: CASSSQAGSGYEQYF
D gene: .; clone size: .; V gene: TRBV20-1; J gene: TRBJ2-1; CDR3 DNA: TGCAGTGCTAGAGAGGTTCGCGTGGTGGCTCCGAAGGTTGAGCAGTTCTTC; CDR3 protein: CSAREVRVVAPKVEQFF
D gene: .; clone size: few; V gene: TRBV5-1; J gene: TRBJ2-7; CDR3 DNA: TGCGCCAGCAGCTTGGCCTCACTGATCTACGAGCAGTACTTC; CDR3 protein: CASSLASLIYEQYF
D gene: .; clone size: .; V gene: TRBV7-9; J gene: TRBJ1-1; CDR3 DNA: TGTGCCAGCGGGAAGGGGGAGCTTGAAGCTTTCTTT; CDR3 protein: CASGKGELEAFF
D gene: .; clone size: few; V gene: TRBV28; J gene: TRBJ1-2; CDR3 DNA: TGTGCCAGCGGCGCCACAGACCCCCTTTACTATGGCTACACCTTC; CDR3 protein: CASGATDPLYYGYTF
D gene: TRBD1; clone size: .; V gene: TRBV28; J gene: TRBJ2-7; CDR3 DNA: TGTGCCAGCAGTTACCGGCGACAGGGGACGATGACGCAGTACTTC; CDR3 protein: CASSYRRQGTMTQYF
D gene: .; clone size: .; V gene: TRBV11-2; J gene: TRBJ2-7; CDR3 DNA: TGTGCCAGCAGCCGGGGACCGGGCTACTACTACGAGCAGTACTTC; CDR3 protein: CASSRGPGYYYEQYF
D gene: .; clone size: .; V gene: TRBV19; J gene: TRBJ1-1; CDR3 DNA: TGTGCCAGTAGCTCAGACAGGAGGAACACTGAAGCTTTCTTT; CDR3 protein: CASSSDRRNTEAFF
D gene: TRBD2; clone size: .; V gene: TRBV4-3; J gene: TRBJ2-1; CDR3 DNA: TGCGCCAGCAGCCAGCGGGGGTCCTATGAGCAGTTCTTC; CDR3 protein: CASSQRGSYEQFF
D gene: TRBD1; clone size: few; V gene: TRBV20-1; J gene: TRBJ1-5; CDR3 DNA: TGCAGTGCTACGAGGGGACAGGGGGCGAGTCAGCCCCAGCATTTT; CDR3 protein: CSATRGQGASQPQHF
D gene: .; clone size: .; V gene: TRBV18; J gene: TRBJ2-5; CDR3 DNA: TGTGCCAGCTCACCGTCCCCAGAGACCCAGTACTTC; CDR3 protein: CASSPSPETQYF
D gene: .; clone size: .; V gene: TRBV6-5; J gene: TRBJ1-5; CDR3 DNA: TGTGCCAGCAGGATGACAGCGGGCAATCAGCCCCAGCATTTT; CDR3 protein: CASRMTAGNQPQHF
D gene: .; clone size: few; V gene: TRBV7-8; J gene: TRBJ2-1; CDR3 DNA: TGTGCCAGCAGCTTAGCGCGTCACAATGAGCAGTTCTTC; CDR3 protein: CASSLARHNEQFF
D gene: TRBD2; clone size: few; V gene: TRBV7-6; J gene: TRBJ2-7; CDR3 DNA: TGTGCCAGCAGCTTAGAGACTAGCGGGACCTCAGGGGAGCAGTACTTC; CDR3 protein: CASSLETSGTSGEQYF
D gene: .; clone size: .; V gene: TRBV30; J gene: TRBJ2-5; CDR3 DNA: TGTGCCTGGAGTGATTCGGAGACCCAGTACTTC; CDR3 protein: CAWSDSETQYF
D gene: .; clone size: .; V gene: TRBV29-1; J gene: TRBJ1-5; CDR3 DNA: TGCAGCGCTGGGGACGTAGATCAGCCCCAGCATTTT; CDR3 protein: CSAGDVDQPQHF
D gene: TRBD1; clone size: .; V gene: TRBV3-1; J gene: TRBJ2-1; CDR3 DNA: TGTGCCAGCAGCCAACCAGGGGGCGATGAGCAGTTCTTC; CDR3 protein: CASSQPGGDEQFF
D gene: .; clone size: few; V gene: TRBV29-1; J gene: TRBJ1-2; CDR3 DNA: TGCAGCGTTCAACAGGGTGGTGGCTACACCTTC; CDR3 protein: CSVQQGGGYTF
D gene: .; clone size: .; V gene: TRBV29-1; J gene: TRBJ2-7; CDR3 DNA: TGCAGCGTTGTATTTTTCGGGTACGAGCAGTACTTC; CDR3 protein: CSVVFFGYEQYF
D gene: .; clone size: .; V gene: TRBV18; J gene: TRBJ2-1; CDR3 DNA: TGTGCCAGCTCACTTACGTCCGAGAAGCGAAATGAGCAGTTCTTC; CDR3 protein: CASSLTSEKRNEQFF
D gene: .; clone size: .; V gene: TRBV7-7; J gene: TRBJ2-1; CDR3 DNA: TGTGCTAGCAGCTTAGGCAGGAATTCCTACAATGAGCAGTTCTTC; CDR3 protein: CASSLGRNSYNEQFF
D gene: .; clone size: few; V gene: TRBV4-1; J gene: TRBJ2-6; CDR3 DNA: TGCGCCAGCAGCCAAGATCGGGCAGGGGCCTTTCGCTCTGGGGCCAACGTCCTGACTTTC; CDR3 protein: CASSQDRAGAFRSGANVLTF
D gene: .; clone size: few; V gene: TRBV11-3; J gene: TRBJ2-3; CDR3 DNA: TGTGCCAGCAGCTTGATGAGGGCGGATACGCAGTATTTT; CDR3 protein: CASSLMRADTQYF
D gene: .; clone size: many; V gene: TRBV15; J gene: TRBJ2-7; CDR3 DNA: TGTGCCACCAGCAGAGTCCCGTCTACTCGGGTCCTCTTC; CDR3 protein: CATSRVPSTRVLF
D gene: TRBD1; clone size: .; V gene: TRBV6-5; J gene: TRBJ1-6; CDR3 DNA: TGTGCCAGCAGTCGACAGGGGTTTATTTCACCCCTCCACTTT; CDR3 protein: CASSRQGFISPLHF
D gene: .; clone size: few; V gene: TRBV14; J gene: TRBJ2-3; CDR3 DNA: TGTGCCAGCAGCCAGGAGGGACAGCCCACAGATACGCAGTATTTT; CDR3 protein: CASSQEGQPTDTQYF
D gene: TRBD2; clone size: .; V gene: TRBV14; J gene: TRBJ2-7; CDR3 DNA: TGTGCCAGCAGCCAACGACTAGCGGGGACCTACGAGCAGTACTTC; CDR3 protein: CASSQRLAGTYEQYF
D gene: TRBD2; clone size: .; V gene: TRBV12-3/TRBV12-4; J gene: TRBJ2-1; CDR3 DNA: TGTGCCAGCACCCAGGGACTAGCGGGATCAGGTGAGCAGTTCTTC; CDR3 protein: CASTQGLAGSGEQFF
D gene: TRBD2; clone size: .; V gene: TRBV29-1; J gene: TRBJ2-1; CDR3 DNA: TGCAGCGTTCTCCTGACTAGCGGAAACAATGAGCAGTTCTTC; CDR3 protein: CSVLLTSGNNEQFF
D gene: .; clone size: .; V gene: TRBV3-1; J gene: TRBJ2-2; CDR3 DNA: TGTGCCAGCAGCCACCGACCTCAGGGTCGAACCGGGGAGCTGTTTTTT; CDR3 protein: CASSHRPQGRTGELFF